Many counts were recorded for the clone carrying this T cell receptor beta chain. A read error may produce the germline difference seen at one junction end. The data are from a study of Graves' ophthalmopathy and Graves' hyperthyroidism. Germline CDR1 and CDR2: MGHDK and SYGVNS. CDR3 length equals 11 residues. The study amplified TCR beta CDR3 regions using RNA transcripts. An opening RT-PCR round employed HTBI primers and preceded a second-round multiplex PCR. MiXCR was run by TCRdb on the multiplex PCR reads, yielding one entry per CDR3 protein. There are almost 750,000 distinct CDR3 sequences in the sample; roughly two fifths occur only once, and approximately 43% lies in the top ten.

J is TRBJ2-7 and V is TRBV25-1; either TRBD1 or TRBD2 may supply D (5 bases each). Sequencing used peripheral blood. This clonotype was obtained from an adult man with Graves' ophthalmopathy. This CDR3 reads CASSEGHEQYF. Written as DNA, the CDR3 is TGCGCCAGCAGTGAGGGGCACGAGCAGTACTTC.